This TCR beta chain was sequenced in a study of shared clonotypes between healthy human individuals. The ends were cut back, 0 bases at V and 4 bases at J, with 7 bases in the middle. The CDR3 totals 13 residues. CDR1 is SGHRS, CDR2 YFSETQ, per germline. Of note for this clone: Antigen unknown. In the same sample, other DNA sequences code for this CDR3.

None of the donors, who were healthy HIV-negative adults, had recently had acute infections or vaccinations. Clones were read by immunoSEQ multiplex PCR, and TCRdb kept only the in-frame ones, dropping some. The table shows over a million clones, with roughly 80% occurring only once. General observations from the study: The low donor count limited represented genetic and exposure-history diversity. Generation probability values for non-shared clonotypes were lower than those for clonotypes shared by all four donors.

Material for sequencing was memory CD4+ T cells sorted from blood. Subset here: CD45RA-negative fraction. This chain connects TRBV5-1 to TRBJ1-1; D unclear. This TCR was sampled from a young man in good health. CDR3 coding DNA: TGCGCCAGCAGCTTGGGGTGGGGCACTGAAGCTTTCTTT. Its translation is CASSLGWGTEAFF.